These 19 T cell receptor beta chains were all obtained from the same sample, sequenced in a study of Ad26.COV2.S vaccination and SARS-CoV-2 variants. Assay: immunoSEQ multiplex PCR; the TCRdb copy retains only in-frame clones and omits some. The sample records under 150,000 clones, 86% being singletons. Source: peripheral blood, taken after recovery from COVID-19. The receptors were gathered from a human donor who had recovered from COVID-19.

This clone was seen more than once but under ten times. The V gene is TRBV6-2 or TRBV6-3, the J gene TRBJ1-5; D gene unclear. Germline assignment: CDR1 MNHEY and CDR2 SVGEGT. The CDR3 consists of 15 residues. The V and J ends lost 0 bases and 5 bases respectively, with 11 bases between them. Written as DNA, the CDR3 is TGTGCCAGCAGTTACTCGAATTCACATTATCAGCCCCAGCATTTT. It codes for CASSYSNSHYQPQHF.

This clone was seen a few times. The rearrangement uses TRBV12-5 and TRBJ1-1; 9 nucleotides align to TRBD1. In germline, CDR1 is LGHNT, CDR2 FRNRAP. Trimming took 5 bases from V and 5 from J; bases not matched to a gene: 6. This CDR3 has 14 residues. CDR3 nucleotide sequence: TGTGCTAGTGGTCACCCGACAGGGGGAACTGAAGCTTTCTTT. Protein sequence: CASGHPTGGTEAFF.

This clone was recorded a few times. The genes are TRBV7-2 and TRBJ1-5; 8 nucleotides agree with TRBD1. Trimming cost V 5 bases and J 8 bases; bases outside gene matches: 5. CDR3 length equals 13 residues. CDR1 and CDR2 (germline): SGHTA, FQGNSA. The CDR3 reads CASSRKQGEPQHF. The CDR3 DNA sequence: TGTGCCAGCAGCCGTAAACAGGGGGAGCCCCAGCATTTT. The full variable domain, rest sourced from reference TRBV7-2 and TRBJ1-5, is GAGVSQSPSNKVTEKGKDVELRCDPISGHTALYWYRQSLGQGLEFLIYFQGNSAPDKSGLPSDRFSAERTGGSVSTLTIQRTQQEDSAVYLCASSRKQGEPQHFGDGTRLSIL.

Only one count was recorded for this clone. DNA for the CDR3: TGTGCCAGCAGCCAGCCGACGGCTAACTATGGCTACACCTTC. Translated: CASSQPTANYGYTF. V usage is TRBV4-2 and J usage is TRBJ1-2, with unresolved D. V was clipped by 3 bases and J by 0 bases, with 8 bases between them. The CDR3 contains 14 residues. The germline V gene encodes CDR1 LGHNA and CDR2 YNFKEQ.

The V gene is TRBV7-2, the J gene TRBJ2-7; D is possibly TRBD1 (6 bases). Germline values: CDR1 SGHTA, CDR2 FQGNSA. The CDR3 has 14 residues. V was clipped by 5 bases and J by 3 bases, with 14 bases between them. The CDR3 loop is CASSLGATGYEQYF. The CDR3 bases are TGTGCCAGCAGCCTAGGAGCGACAGGCTACGAGCAGTACTTC.

The chain employs TRBV4-1 and TRBJ2-3, with TRBD1 as a possible D gene (6 bases). Trimming took 1 base from V and 4 from J, leaving 15 bases between them. Germline CDR1 reads MGHRA; CDR2 reads YSYEKL. The CDR3 covers 16 residues. The DNA of the CDR3 is TGCGCCAGCAGCCAAGGCGCTTCGAAGGGGGCAGATACGCAGTATTTT. It translates to CASSQGASKGADTQYF.

On this clone: Mismatch with germline at one junction end may stem from a read error. This rearrangement joins TRBV7-2 to TRBJ1-6; tentative D call: TRBD1 (6 bases). CDR1 and CDR2 from the germline V gene are SGHTA and FQGNSA. The CDR3 has 13 amino acids. The CDR3 nucleotides are TGTGCCTGCAGGGGAGAGGGGAATTCACCCCTCCACTTT. Translating gives CACRGEGNSPLHF.

The rearrangement uses TRBV11-2 and TRBJ1-6; D remains unclear. The germline V gene has CDR1 SGHAT and CDR2 FQNNGV. The CDR3 sequence is 16 residues long. Trimming removed 1 base from V and 8 bases from J, with 15 bases in between. DNA of the CDR3: TGTGCCAGCAGCTTAGCTCTAGGAGAGGGTGATTCACCCCTCCACTTT. Amino acid sequence: CASSLALGEGDSPLHF.

This chain joins TRBV28 and TRBJ1-4; tentatively, D is TRBD1 (5 bases). CDR1 is MDHEN and CDR2 is SYDVKM in the germline V gene. V lost 5 bases and J 8 bases, leaving 12 bases between the germline ends. This CDR3 contains 13 residues. CDR3 sequence (DNA): TGTGCCAGCAGTGGAGGGGCTTTAGAAAAACTGTTTTTT. Translating gives CASSGGALEKLFF.

This chain uses TRBV9 with TRBJ2-5; TRBD1 is a possible D gene (6 bases). Germline CDR1 SGDLS, CDR2 YYNGEE. This CDR3 spans 16 amino acids. V was clipped by 0 bases and J by 5 bases, with 17 bases between them. The CDR3 is CASSVVGAGAGETQYF. The CDR3 nucleotides are TGTGCCAGCAGCGTAGTTGGGGCAGGGGCGGGTGAGACCCAGTACTTC.

This clone was recorded many times. The chain couples TRBV7-2 to TRBJ1-5; D is undetermined. Per germline, CDR1 SGHTA and CDR2 FQGNSA. This CDR3 has 12 residues. Trimming took off 3 bases at V and 7 bases at J, with 7 bases between the two ends. CDR3 protein: CASSFYGQPQHF. The CDR3 DNA reads as TGTGCCAGCAGCTTTTATGGGCAGCCCCAGCATTTT.

The CDR3 is CASSPGQGKAFF. The CDR3 DNA sequence: TGTGCCAGCAGCCCCGGACAGGGAAAAGCTTTCTTT. The chain joins TRBV5-6 to TRBJ1-1; TRBD1 matches 8 bases. Losses at the gene ends were 4 bases for V and 9 bases for J; bases not matched to a gene: 5. Germline assignment: CDR1 SGHDT and CDR2 YYEEEE. This CDR3 comprises 12 residues. Combining the CDR3 with reference TRBV5-6 and TRBJ1-1 gives the whole variable domain DAGVTQSPTHLIKTRGQQVTLRCSPKSGHDTVSWYQQALGQGPQFIFQYYEEEERQRGNFPDRFSGHQFPNYSSELNVNALLLGDSALYLCASSPGQGKAFFGQGTRLTVV.

The chain carries TRBV19 and TRBJ1-2; tentative D call: TRBD1 (5 bases). Trimming took 4 bases from V and 8 from J, leaving 11 bases between them. The CDR3 is made up of 12 amino acids. The germline V gene has CDR1 LNHDA and CDR2 SQIVND (reference sequence). The chain's CDR3 is CASSTGPTGYTF. The DNA for the CDR3 is TGTGCCAGTAGTACGGGACCAACGGGCTACACCTTC. Full variable domain (missing parts from reference TRBV19 and TRBJ1-2): DGGITQSPKYLFRKEGQNVTLSCEQNLNHDAMYWYRQDPGQGLRLIYYSQIVNDFQKGDIAEGYSVSREKKESFPLTVTSAQKNPTAFYLCASSTGPTGYTFGSGTRLTVV.

V and J are TRBV1 and TRBJ2-3; the D call of TRBD2 is as the table states it, not checked on the DNA. TRBV1 is flagged as a pseudogene. The CDR3 is made up of 18 amino acids. CDR3 protein: CTSSQEPLRGTSSYTQYF. In DNA, the CDR3 is TGCACCAGCAGCCAAGAACCCCTACGGGGGACTAGCAGTTATACGCAGTATTTT.

This clone has only one observation. The V call is TRBV12-3 or TRBV12-4, the J call TRBJ1-2; D call uncertain. This CDR3 contains 12 residues. Trimming stripped 4 bases from V and 1 base from J, with 4 bases between. The chain's CDR3 is CASSSYNYGYTF. The CDR3 DNA reads TGTGCCAGCAGTTCCTATAACTATGGCTACACCTTC.

This chain joins TRBV19 and TRBJ2-5, with D perhaps TRBD2 (5 bases). The CDR3 has 13 amino acids. Germline assignment: CDR1 LNHDA and CDR2 SQIVND (reference sequence). V was cut by 6 bases and J by 5 bases, with 13 bases left in between. The CDR3 region has the DNA TGTGCCAGTAGCTCGGGGTTAAGGGAGACCCAGTACTTC. Encoded protein: CASSSGLRETQYF. The full variable domain, rest sourced from reference TRBV19 and TRBJ2-5, is DGGITQSPKYLFRKEGQNVTLSCEQNLNHDAMYWYRQDPGQGLRLIYYSQIVNDFQKGDIAEGYSVSREKKESFPLTVTSAQKNPTAFYLCASSSGLRETQYFGPGTRLLVL.

The V call is TRBV7-2, the J call TRBJ1-2; possible D gene TRBD1, 6 bases. The germline CDR1 and CDR2 sequences are SGHTA and FQGNSA. The CDR3 has 14 residues. V lost 5 bases to trimming and J lost 4 bases, with 14 bases between them. DNA for the CDR3: TGTGCCAGCAGCACACAGGGCTTAGGCTATGGCTACACCTTC. This codes for CASSTQGLGYGYTF.

The rearrangement uses TRBV5-1 and TRBJ1-1; unclear D gene. CDR3 length: 14 residues. CDR1 and CDR2 from the germline V gene are SGHRS and YFSETQ. The germline V and J ends were trimmed by 2 bases and 3 bases, with 11 bases remaining between them. This chain's CDR3 is CASSLSTAYTEAFF. The CDR3 DNA is TGCGCCAGCAGCTTATCGACTGCTTACACTGAAGCTTTCTTT.

The V gene is TRBV7-2, the J gene TRBJ1-2; 7 nucleotides line up with TRBD1. Germline assignment: CDR1 SGHTA and CDR2 FQGNSA. CDR3 length: 14 residues. Trimming took 2 bases from V and 6 from J; bases not matched to a gene: 6. The chain's CDR3 is CASSLLRGLDGYTF. The DNA for the CDR3 is TGTGCCAGCAGCTTACTTAGGGGGCTGGATGGCTACACCTTC.